This T cell receptor beta chain was sequenced during a study of persistence of HIV-infected CD4 T cells. This clone is categorized as medium-sized. Its antigen is as yet unknown. This was the immunoSEQ version 4 assay in survey mode. This table comes from immunoSEQ multiplex PCR, and its TCRdb copy is limited to in-frame clones, with some not included. The table lists under 35,000 clones, 70% of them singletons. Overlapping HIV-1 Gag 15-mer peptides at about 1 ug per peptide per mL were used. Sorting selected CD4+ T cells upregulating both CD40 ligand and CD69. The CDR3 extends over 15 amino acids. Germline lookup yields CDR1 SGHTS and CDR2 YDEGEE. Losses at the gene ends were 5 bases for V and 3 bases for J; bases not matched to a gene: 6.

The chain employs TRBV5-8 and TRBJ2-5, with 11 bases matching TRBD1. This TCR was sampled from an adult man with HIV who was CMV-seropositive. The sample was CD4+ T cells sorted from PBMCs after approximately 18-hour stimulation, taken from a patient who received antiretroviral therapy. As DNA, the CDR3 is TGTGCCAGCAGGTTTGGGACAGGGGGAAAAGAGACCCAGTACTTC. Translated: CASRFGTGGKETQYF.